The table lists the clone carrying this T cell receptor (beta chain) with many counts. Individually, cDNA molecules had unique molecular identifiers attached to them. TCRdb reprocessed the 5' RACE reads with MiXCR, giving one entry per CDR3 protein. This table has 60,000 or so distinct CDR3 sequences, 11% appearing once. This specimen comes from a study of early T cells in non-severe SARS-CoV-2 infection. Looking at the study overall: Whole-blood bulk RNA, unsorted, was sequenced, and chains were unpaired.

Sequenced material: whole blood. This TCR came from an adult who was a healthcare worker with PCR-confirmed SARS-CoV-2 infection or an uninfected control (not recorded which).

The chain's CDR3 is CASSPFFHRGGNQPQHF. CDR3 sequence (DNA): TGTGCCAGCAGTCCCTTCTTCCATCGTGGGGGTAATCAGCCCCAGCATTTT. The genes are TRBV6-5 and TRBJ1-5, with a possible D match to TRBD1 (5 bases). V lost 5 bases, J lost 4 bases, and 21 bases lay in between. Germline CDR1 is MNHEY and CDR2 is SVGAGI. The CDR3 totals 17 residues.